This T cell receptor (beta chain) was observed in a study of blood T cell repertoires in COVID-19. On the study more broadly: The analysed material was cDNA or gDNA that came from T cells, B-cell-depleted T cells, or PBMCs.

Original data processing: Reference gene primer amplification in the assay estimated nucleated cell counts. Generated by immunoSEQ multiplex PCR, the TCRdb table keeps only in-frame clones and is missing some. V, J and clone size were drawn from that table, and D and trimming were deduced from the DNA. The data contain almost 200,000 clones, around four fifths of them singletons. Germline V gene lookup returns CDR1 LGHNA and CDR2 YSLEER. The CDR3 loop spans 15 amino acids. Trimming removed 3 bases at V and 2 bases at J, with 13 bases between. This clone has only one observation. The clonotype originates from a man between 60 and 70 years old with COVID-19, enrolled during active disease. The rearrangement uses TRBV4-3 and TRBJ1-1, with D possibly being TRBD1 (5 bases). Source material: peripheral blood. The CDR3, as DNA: TGCGCCAGCAGCCACTCCTGGGGCAGTAACACTGAAGCTTTCTTT. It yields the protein CASSHSWGSNTEAFF.